These 7 T cell receptor beta chains originate from one sample sequenced in a study of T cells in localized non-small cell lung cancer. Measured with immunoSEQ multiplex PCR; TCRdb has only the in-frame clones, and not every one. The profile covers 25,000 to 30,000 clones, with around 93% appearing a single time and 4.2% taken by the ten largest. The sample here was peripheral blood mononuclear cells, taken before any cancer treatment. The receptors originated from a woman aged 35-75 years with stage III lung adenocarcinoma.

The chain is built from TRBV7-6 and TRBJ2-3; no definite D call. This CDR3 spans 11 amino acids. V lost 1 base and J lost 8, with 4 bases in between. Germline V gives CDR1 SGHVS, CDR2 FNYEAQ. The CDR3 sequence is CASSLVGTQYF. CDR3 bases: TGTGCCAGCAGCTTAGTGGGTACGCAGTATTTT.

This chain joins TRBV7-2 and TRBJ1-1; D is unclear. Germline CDR1 reads SGHTA; CDR2 reads FQGNSA. The V gene lost 5 bases and the J gene lost 3 bases, with 10 bases spanning the gap. The CDR3 is 13 amino acids. The DNA for the CDR3 is TGTGCCAGCAGCCCTGGGTTCTACACTGAAGCTTTCTTT. This sequence encodes CASSPGFYTEAFF. The whole variable domain, filled in from reference TRBV7-2 and TRBJ1-1, reads GAGVSQSPSNKVTEKGKDVELRCDPISGHTALYWYRQSLGQGLEFLIYFQGNSAPDKSGLPSDRFSAERTGGSVSTLTIQRTQQEDSAVYLCASSPGFYTEAFFGQGTRLTVV.

The rearrangement links TRBV19 to TRBJ2-6, with a tentative D call TRBD2 (6 bases). The CDR3 consists of 15 residues. Per germline, CDR1 LNHDA and CDR2 SQIVND (reference sequence). V was cut by 3 bases and J by 0 bases, with 6 bases left in between. The CDR3 DNA follows: TGTGCCAGTAGTATCGGGGGCTCTGGGGCCAACGTCCTGACTTTC. Protein sequence: CASSIGGSGANVLTF.

The V and J genes are TRBV30 and TRBJ1-1; 7 nucleotides line up with TRBD1. CDR3 length equals 19 residues. With V trimmed by 0 bases and J by 2 bases, 18 bases remained unmatched. Germline V gene lookup returns CDR1 GTSNPN and CDR2 SVGIG (reference sequence). CDR3 sequence: CAWSVGRGFSPIGNTEAFF. Written as DNA, the CDR3 is TGTGCCTGGAGTGTAGGCAGGGGGTTCTCCCCCATTGGAAACACTGAAGCTTTCTTT.

This chain joins TRBV28 and TRBJ2-1; D is unclear. CDR1 and CDR2 from the germline V gene are MDHEN and SYDVKM. V was shortened by 1 base and J by 9 bases, with 10 bases between the two germline ends. This CDR3 is 13 amino acids long. The CDR3 DNA is TGTGCCAGCAGTTTATCGTCTAGGCTTGAGCAGTTCTTC. It translates to CASSLSSRLEQFF.

This chain joins TRBV4-2 and TRBJ2-7; unclear D gene. The V gene lost 1 base and the J gene lost 2 bases, with 18 bases spanning the gap. CDR3 length equals 17 residues. Germline V lookup: CDR1 LGHNA, CDR2 YNFKEQ. For the CDR3, the DNA is TGTGCCAGCAGCCAAGGGTTGTCGAGAACTCACGCCTACGAGCAGTACTTC. It encodes CASSQGLSRTHAYEQYF.

The chain uses TRBV7-9 and TRBJ2-5; no reliable D call. Per germline, CDR1 SEHNR and CDR2 FQNEAQ (reference sequence). Trimming removed 5 bases from V and 5 bases from J, with 9 bases in between. The CDR3 length is 12 residues. The CDR3: CASSLNPETQYF. For the CDR3, the DNA is TGTGCCAGCAGCCTTAACCCTGAGACCCAGTACTTC.